The 20 T cell receptor beta chains reported below all come from one sample, sequenced in a study of CD8+ T cells in alopecia areata. In each case, RNA was isolated and then reverse transcribed into cDNA as the sequencing template. The repertoire was sequenced with immunoSEQ multiplex PCR; TCRdb's copy has only in-frame clones and lacks some. The sample carries about 97,000 clones, roughly 41% recorded once. Source material: CD4+ T cells sorted from blood. The receptor set was obtained from a human donor with alopecia areata.

The chain links TRBV7-9 to TRBJ2-1; TRBD1 matches at 8 bases. The CDR3 covers 15 residues. The trim removed 5 bases at V and 0 bases at J, leaving 3 bases unmatched. The germline CDR1 and CDR2 sequences are SEHNR and FQNEAQ (reference sequence). Here the CDR3 reads CASSRQGSSYNEQFF. CDR3 DNA sequence: TGTGCCAGCAGCCGACAGGGGAGCTCCTACAATGAGCAGTTCTTC. Variable domain in full (rest from reference TRBV7-9 and TRBJ2-1): DTGVSQNPRHKITKRGQNVTFRCDPISEHNRLYWYRQTLGQGPEFLTYFQNEAQLEKSRLLSDRFSAERPKGSFSTLEIQRTEQGDSAMYLCASSRQGSSYNEQFFGPGTRLTVL.

A few counts support this clone. The rearrangement links TRBV7-2 to TRBJ2-5, with D perhaps matching TRBD1 (5 bases). This CDR3 has 13 amino acids. V lost 5 bases and J lost 5, with 12 bases in between. Germline lookup yields CDR1 SGHTA and CDR2 FQGNSA. Here the CDR3 reads CASSPDSVETQYF. CDR3 sequence (DNA): TGTGCCAGCAGCCCCGACAGCGTGGAGACCCAGTACTTC.

There are a few counts of this clone. Other DNA sequences within the sample encode an identical CDR3. V usage is TRBV5-4 and J usage is TRBJ2-1, with no clear D. V lost 0 bases and J 6 bases, leaving 4 bases between the germline ends. The germline gives CDR1 SGHNT, CDR2 YYREEE (reference sequence). This CDR3 comprises 12 residues. The CDR3 DNA is TGTGCCAGCAGCTTGGCGCCCAATGAGCAGTTCTTC. As protein: CASSLAPNEQFF.

This clone was counted between two and nine times. The chain uses TRBV30 and TRBJ2-7; weak D call: TRBD1 (6 bases). CDR1 is GTSNPN and CDR2 is SVGIG in the germline V gene (reference sequence). Trimming stripped 3 bases from V and 0 bases from J, with 12 bases between. This CDR3 contains 14 residues. The CDR3 DNA reads as TGTGCCTGGAGAGGACAGCTTAGCTCCTACGAGCAGTACTTC. Translation: CAWRGQLSSYEQYF.

By frequency in the sample, this clone is medium-sized. Other DNA sequences in the same sample also yield this CDR3. The J gene is TRBJ2-5, the V gene TRBV15, with a possible D match to TRBD1 (6 bases). The germline V gene has CDR1 LNHNV and CDR2 YYDKDF (reference sequence). The CDR3 is 13 amino acids. The ends were cut back, 0 bases at V and 5 bases at J, with 7 bases in the middle. CDR3 protein: CATSRDRGETQYF. CDR3 coding DNA: TGTGCCACCAGCAGAGATAGGGGGGAGACCCAGTACTTC.

The chain is built from TRBV25-1 and TRBJ1-1; 9 bases fit TRBD1. CDR3 length: 14 amino acids. Germline V gives CDR1 MGHDK, CDR2 SYGVNS. The J segment lost 4 bases and the V segment lost 6 bases, leaving 6 bases of the junction unmatched. CDR3 in DNA: TGTGCCAGCAGGCTCGACAGGGGGGGCACTGAAGCTTTCTTT. Encoded protein: CASRLDRGGTEAFF. Full variable domain (remainder filled in from reference TRBV25-1 and TRBJ1-1): EADIYQTPRYLVIGTGKKITLECSQTMGHDKMYWYQQDPGMELHLIHYSYGVNSTEKGDLSSESTVSRIRTEHFPLTLESARPSHTSQYLCASRLDRGGTEAFFGQGTRLTVV.

This chain links TRBV11-2 with TRBJ2-3; D is perhaps TRBD2 (5 bases). The CDR3 is 14 amino acids. The V end lost 5 bases, the J end lost 5 bases, and 14 bases lay between the germline ends. CDR1 and CDR2 from the germline V gene are SGHAT and FQNNGV. The CDR3 loop reads CASSVQLAGDTQYF. The CDR3 DNA sequence: TGTGCCAGCAGCGTCCAGCTAGCAGGAGATACGCAGTATTTT.

The V and J genes are TRBV19 and TRBJ2-5; D gene uncertain. V was trimmed by 1 base and J by 1 base, leaving 7 bases between them. The germline V gene has CDR1 LNHDA and CDR2 SQIVND (reference sequence). The CDR3 has 14 residues. The CDR3 loop is CASSIGDSQETQYF. The CDR3 nucleotides are TGTGCCAGTAGTATAGGAGACTCCCAAGAGACCCAGTACTTC.

The rearrangement joins TRBV19 to TRBJ2-3; D not certain. This CDR3 region has 15 residues. Germline V gives CDR1 LNHDA, CDR2 SQIVND (reference sequence). V lost 1 base to trimming and J lost 6 bases, with 14 bases between them. The CDR3 loop reads CASSIGTLPGDTQYF. The DNA for the CDR3 is TGTGCCAGTAGTATAGGAACATTACCCGGTGATACGCAGTATTTT.

This chain links TRBV27 with TRBJ2-7; D is perhaps TRBD2 (5 bases). Per the germline V gene, CDR1 is MNHEY and CDR2 is SMNVEV (reference sequence). The CDR3 runs to 15 residues. The V and J ends lost 2 bases and 0 bases respectively, with 11 bases between them. The CDR3 reads CASSLRAGSSYEQYF. Written as DNA, the CDR3 is TGTGCCAGCAGTTTAAGGGCGGGTAGCTCCTACGAGCAGTACTTC.

This chain links TRBV5-4 with TRBJ2-3; D is tentatively TRBD1 or TRBD2 (9 bases each). The CDR3 consists of 20 residues. Trimming cost V 4 bases and J 5 bases, with 32 bases left between them. From germline, CDR1 is SGHNT and CDR2 YYREEE (reference sequence). CDR3 nucleotides: TGTGCCAGCAGCCCCCCCTTTAAGGACAGGGGACTAGCAAGGGAAGATACGCAGTATTTT. Translated: CASSPPFKDRGLAREDTQYF.

The V and J genes are TRBV4-1 and TRBJ2-2; either TRBD1 or TRBD2 may supply D (5 bases each). V was pared by 4 bases and J by 3 bases, with 27 bases between. CDR3 length: 20 amino acids. Germline V gene lookup returns CDR1 MGHRA and CDR2 YSYEKL. This chain's CDR3 is CASSRMRRTRALPDTGELFF. The CDR3 DNA sequence: TGCGCCAGCAGCCGCATGAGGAGGACCAGGGCACTACCGGACACCGGGGAGCTGTTTTTT.

The CDR3 nucleotides are TGCGCCAGCAGCCTCGGGACAGCCGTAATCTACGAGCAGTACTTC. Amino acid sequence: CASSLGTAVIYEQYF. The V and J genes are TRBV5-1 and TRBJ2-7; 7 nucleotides agree with TRBD1. The CDR3 runs 15 residues. Germline CDR1 is SGHRS and CDR2 is YFSETQ. The ends lost 4 bases at V and 3 bases at J; junction bases unmatched: 10. The full variable domain, its missing parts supplied by reference TRBV5-1 and TRBJ2-7, is KAGVTQTPRYLIKTRGQQVTLSCSPISGHRSVSWYQQTPGQGLQFLFEYFSETQRNKGNFPGRFSGRQFSNSRSEMNVSTLELGDSALYLCASSLGTAVIYEQYFGPGTRLTVT.

This clone occurred a few times. The chain is built from TRBV27 and TRBJ2-7; the D gene is possibly TRBD1 (5 bases). The CDR3 length is 14 residues. From germline, CDR1 is MNHEY and CDR2 SMNVEV (reference sequence). V was clipped by 4 bases and J by 3 bases, with 13 bases between them. CDR3 amino acids: CASSSYDRNYEQYF. In nucleotides, the CDR3 is TGTGCCAGCAGTTCCTATGACAGAAACTACGAGCAGTACTTC.

This clone turned up a few times. The chain combines TRBV27 with TRBJ2-7; 9 positions match TRBD1. CDR1 and CDR2 (germline): MNHEY, SMNVEV (reference sequence). With 6 bases clipped from V and 3 bases from J, the junction kept 9 bases outside the gene matches. The CDR3 is 15 amino acids. The CDR3 region is CASSKTGGELYEQYF. As DNA, the CDR3 is TGTGCCAGCAGCAAAACAGGGGGCGAGCTCTACGAGCAGTACTTC.

The chain joins TRBV30 to TRBJ1-2; TRBD1 matches 12 bases. The CDR3 length is 16 residues. Germline CDR1 and CDR2: GTSNPN and SVGIG (reference sequence). V trimming: 3 bases; J trimming: 4 bases; junction bases outside the gene matches: 9. Here the CDR3 reads CAWRALSGQGAYGYTF. The DNA of the CDR3 is TGTGCCTGGAGGGCCCTCTCGGGACAGGGGGCCTATGGCTACACCTTC. Complete variable domain (other parts from reference TRBV30 and TRBJ1-2): SQTIHQWPATLVQPVGSPLSLECTVEGTSNPNLYWYRQAAGRGLQLLFYSVGIGQISSEVPQNLSASRPQDRQFILSSKKLLLSDSGFYLCAWRALSGQGAYGYTFGSGTRLTVV.

V usage is TRBV21-1 and J usage is TRBJ1-2; TRBD1, the table's D call, was not compared with the DNA. TRBV21-1 is labeled a pseudogene. CDR3 length equals 13 residues. CDR3 nucleotide sequence: TGTGCCAGCAGCTCCGGACAGTTCGATGACTACACCTTC. As protein: CASSSGQFDDYTF.

The CDR3 is CASSHTGLGNQPQHF. The CDR3 bases are TGCGCCAGCAGCCATACAGGGCTCGGCAATCAGCCCCAGCATTTT. This rearrangement joins TRBV5-1 to TRBJ1-5; D may be TRBD1 (6 bases). V shed 4 bases and J shed 2 bases, with 13 bases lying between them. Per germline, CDR1 SGHRS and CDR2 YFSETQ. CDR3 length equals 15 residues.

V gene TRBV19 combines with J gene TRBJ2-7; tentatively, D is TRBD1 (6 bases). The V and J ends lost 5 bases and 0 bases respectively, with 11 bases between them. CDR1 is LNHDA and CDR2 is SQIVND in the germline V gene (reference sequence). CDR3 size: 14 residues. This CDR3 is CASSAQDSSYEQYF. CDR3 DNA sequence: TGTGCCAGTAGTGCCCAGGACAGCTCCTACGAGCAGTACTTC.

V is TRBV30 and J is TRBJ2-3; D is unresolved. Looked up from germline, CDR1 is GTSNPN and CDR2 is SVGIG (reference sequence). CDR3 length: 14 amino acids. V lost 1 base and J 6 bases, leaving 14 bases between the germline ends. The CDR3 DNA is TGTGCCTGGAGTGGACGGCTGAGTCGTGATACGCAGTATTTT. Protein product: CAWSGRLSRDTQYF. The full variable domain, in which reference TRBV30 and TRBJ2-3 provide the parts outside the CDR3, is SQTIHQWPATLVQPVGSPLSLECTVEGTSNPNLYWYRQAAGRGLQLLFYSVGIGQISSEVPQNLSASRPQDRQFILSSKKLLLSDSGFYLCAWSGRLSRDTQYFGPGTRLTVL.